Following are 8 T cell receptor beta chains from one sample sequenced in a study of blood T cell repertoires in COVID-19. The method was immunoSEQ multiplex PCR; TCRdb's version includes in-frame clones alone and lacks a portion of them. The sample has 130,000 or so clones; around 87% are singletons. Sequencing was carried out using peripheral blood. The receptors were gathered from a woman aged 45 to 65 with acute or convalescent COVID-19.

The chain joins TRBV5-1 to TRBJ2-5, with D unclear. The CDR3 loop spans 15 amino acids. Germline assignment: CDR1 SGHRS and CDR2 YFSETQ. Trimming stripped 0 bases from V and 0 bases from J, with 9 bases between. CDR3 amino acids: CASSLADQDQETQYF. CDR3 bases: TGCGCCAGCAGCTTGGCAGATCAGGACCAAGAGACCCAGTACTTC.

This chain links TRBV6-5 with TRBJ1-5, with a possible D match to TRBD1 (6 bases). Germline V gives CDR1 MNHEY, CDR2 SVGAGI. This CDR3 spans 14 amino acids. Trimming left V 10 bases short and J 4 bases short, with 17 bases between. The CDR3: CATMDWGLNQPQHF. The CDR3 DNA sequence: TGTGCCACTATGGATTGGGGGCTAAATCAGCCCCAGCATTTT.

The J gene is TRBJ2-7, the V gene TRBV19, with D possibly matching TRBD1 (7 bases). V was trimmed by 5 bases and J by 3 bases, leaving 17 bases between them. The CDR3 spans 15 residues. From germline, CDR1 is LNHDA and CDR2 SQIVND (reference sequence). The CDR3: CASSLKAGQYYEQYF. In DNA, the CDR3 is TGTGCCAGTAGTCTGAAGGCGGGACAGTACTACGAGCAGTACTTC.

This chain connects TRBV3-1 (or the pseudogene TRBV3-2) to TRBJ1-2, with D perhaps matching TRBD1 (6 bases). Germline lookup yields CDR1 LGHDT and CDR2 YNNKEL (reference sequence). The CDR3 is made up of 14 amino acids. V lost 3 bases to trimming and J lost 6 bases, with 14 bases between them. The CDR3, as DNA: TGTGCCAGCAGCCACGAGACAGGCGCAAATGGCTACACCTTC. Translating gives CASSHETGANGYTF.

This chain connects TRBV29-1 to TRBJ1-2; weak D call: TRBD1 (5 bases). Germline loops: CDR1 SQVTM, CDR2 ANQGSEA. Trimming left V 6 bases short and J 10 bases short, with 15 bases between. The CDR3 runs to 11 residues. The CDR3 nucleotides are TGCAGCGTCGGACAACAGATCGACTACACCTTC. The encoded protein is CSVGQQIDYTF.

In nucleotides, the CDR3 is TGTGCCAGCAGCCAATCCTGGGAGGGGGAGCAGTTCTTC. Translating it yields CASSQSWEGEQFF. This rearrangement joins TRBV3-1 (or the pseudogene TRBV3-2) to TRBJ2-1; 7 bases map to TRBD2. Per germline, CDR1 LGHDT and CDR2 YNNKEL (reference sequence). Trimming at V came to 2 bases and at J to 10 bases, leaving 5 bases not matched to a gene. This CDR3 comprises 13 residues.

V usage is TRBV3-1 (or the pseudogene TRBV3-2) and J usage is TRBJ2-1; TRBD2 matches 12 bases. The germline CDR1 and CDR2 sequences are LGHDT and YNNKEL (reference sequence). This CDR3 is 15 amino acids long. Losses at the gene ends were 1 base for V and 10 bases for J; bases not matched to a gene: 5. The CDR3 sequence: CASSQALAGGGEQFF. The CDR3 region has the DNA TGTGCCAGCAGCCAAGCCCTAGCGGGAGGGGGGGAGCAGTTCTTC.

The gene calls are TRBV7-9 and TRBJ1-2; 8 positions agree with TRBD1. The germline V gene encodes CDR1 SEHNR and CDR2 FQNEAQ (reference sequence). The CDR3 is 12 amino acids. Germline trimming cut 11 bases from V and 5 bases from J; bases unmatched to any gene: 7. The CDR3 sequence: CAGAGGAYGYTF. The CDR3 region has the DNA TGTGCCGGTGCAGGGGGCGCGTATGGCTACACCTTC.